This T cell receptor (beta chain) came from a study of T cell responses to AZD1222 COVID-19 vaccine. Points from the study as a whole: The donors showed a predominance of white British ancestry and of females, with possible underestimation of clonal diversity.

Of note for this clone: The antigen is undetermined.

V was trimmed by 2 bases and J by 2 bases, leaving 13 bases between them. CDR3 size: 16 residues. CDR1 is MNHNS, CDR2 SASEGT, per germline. Sequencing was performed with immunoSEQ multiplex PCR; in TCRdb, only in-frame clones are kept and a portion is missing. The data contain tens of thousands of clones, roughly 88% of them singletons. The rearrangement joins TRBV6-1 to TRBJ1-3; D uncertain. The clonotype was recovered from an adult in good health. The starting material was peripheral blood, obtained on day 0 of AZD1222 vaccination. Written as DNA, the CDR3 is TGTGCCAGCAGTGAATATGACATCGGCACTGGAAACACCATATATTTT. Protein product: CASSEYDIGTGNTIYF.